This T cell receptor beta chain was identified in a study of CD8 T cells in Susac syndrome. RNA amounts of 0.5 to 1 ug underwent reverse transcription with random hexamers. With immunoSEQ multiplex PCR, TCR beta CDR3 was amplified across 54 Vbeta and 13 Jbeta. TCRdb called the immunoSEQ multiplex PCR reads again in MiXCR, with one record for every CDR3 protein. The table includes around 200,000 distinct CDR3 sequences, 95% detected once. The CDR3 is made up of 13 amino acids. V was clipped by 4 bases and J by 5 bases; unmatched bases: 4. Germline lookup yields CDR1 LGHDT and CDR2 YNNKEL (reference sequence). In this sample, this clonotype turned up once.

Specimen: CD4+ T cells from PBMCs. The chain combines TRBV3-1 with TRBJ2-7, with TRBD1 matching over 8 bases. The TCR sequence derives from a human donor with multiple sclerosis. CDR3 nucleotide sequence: TGTGCCAGCAGCCCGACAGGGGAGAACGAGCAGTACTTC. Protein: CASSPTGENEQYF.